The sequence of this T cell receptor beta chain was determined in a study of control samples from healthy donors and cancer patients. The data were produced by immunoSEQ multiplex PCR, yet TCRdb's version contains in-frame clones alone and is incomplete. The sample holds 120,000 or so clones, approximately 89% seen once. As for this clone: The sample holds other DNA sequences that translate to the same CDR3.

This clonotype originated in a woman in her late teens or twenties in good health. Sequencing used blood.

CDR3 sequence reads: CASSLWSTGELFF. CDR3 coding DNA: TGTGCCAGCAGCTTATGGTCCACCGGGGAGCTGTTTTTT. The chain has TRBV7-9 and TRBJ2-2; no reliable D call. The germline gives CDR1 SEHNR, CDR2 FQNEAQ (reference sequence). The CDR3 runs to 13 residues. Trimming stripped 2 bases from V and 4 bases from J, with 5 bases between.